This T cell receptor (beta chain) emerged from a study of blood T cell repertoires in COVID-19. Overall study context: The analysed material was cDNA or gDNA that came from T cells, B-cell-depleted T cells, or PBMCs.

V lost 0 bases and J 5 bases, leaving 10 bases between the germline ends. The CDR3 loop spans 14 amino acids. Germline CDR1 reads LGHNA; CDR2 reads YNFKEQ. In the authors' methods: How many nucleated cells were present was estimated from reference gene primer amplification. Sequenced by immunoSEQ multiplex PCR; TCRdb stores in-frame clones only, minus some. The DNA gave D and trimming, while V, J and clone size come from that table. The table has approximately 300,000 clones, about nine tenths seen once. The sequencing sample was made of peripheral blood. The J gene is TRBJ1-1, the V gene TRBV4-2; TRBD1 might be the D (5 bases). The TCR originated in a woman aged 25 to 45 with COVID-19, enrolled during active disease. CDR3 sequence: CASSQDTGVTEAFF. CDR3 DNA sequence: TGTGCCAGCAGCCAAGATACGGGGGTAACTGAAGCTTTCTTT.